These T cell receptor beta chains were read from a single sample in a study of blood T cell repertoires in COVID-19. Only in-frame clones appear in the TCRdb table, and some are missing; sequencing was by immunoSEQ multiplex PCR. The sample records 62,000 or so clones, 80% to 90% being singletons. Sequenced input: peripheral blood. The receptors come from a human donor in a cohort sampled during active COVID-19. The CDR3 runs from the conserved cysteine through the conserved F or W. Each record gives: V gene, D gene, J gene, clone size, CDR3 protein, CDR3 DNA. D genes are given only for firm matches. The listing skips clone size in some rows; elsewhere it reads once, few, many or a size class.

>TRBV27|-|TRBJ1-6|-
CASSLGRRGGGHNSPLHF
TGTGCCAGCAGTTTAGGACGGAGAGGGGGGGGTCATAATTCACCCCTCCACTTT
>TRBV18|TRBD2|TRBJ2-2|-
CASSPEAGATSNTGELFF
TGTGCCAGCTCACCAGAAGCGGGGGCCACCTCGAACACCGGGGAGCTGTTTTTT
>TRBV6-6|-|TRBJ2-7|-
CAVEDRSSYEQYF
TGTGCCGTTGAAGACAGGAGCTCCTACGAGCAGTACTTC
>TRBV6-5|-|TRBJ2-1|-
CASSPFNEQFF
TGTGCCAGCAGCCCCTTCAATGAGCAGTTCTTC
>TRBV6-5|TRBD1|TRBJ1-1|-
CASSYVPGGQTEAFF
TGTGCCAGCAGTTACGTCCCAGGGGGCCAAACTGAAGCTTTCTTT
>TRBV6-6|-|TRBJ2-1|-
CAMSGTSYNEQFF
TGTGCCATGAGCGGGACATCCTACAATGAGCAGTTCTTC
>TRBV6-5|-|TRBJ2-5|-
CASRLTPSETQYF
TGTGCCAGCAGACTAACACCTTCGGAGACCCAGTACTTC
>TRBV9|-|TRBJ2-7|-
CASSGSDTSSYEQYF
TGTGCCAGCAGCGGATCGGACACCTCTTCCTACGAGCAGTACTTC
>TRBV21-1|-|TRBJ1-1|-
CASSKVELPNRETEAFF
TGTGCCAGCAGCAAGGTCGAGCTTCCGAATAGAGAAACTGAAGCTTTCTTT
>TRBV7-9|TRBD1|TRBJ1-2|-
CASSPRAGQGSYGYTF
TGTGCCAGCAGCCCACGAGCGGGACAGGGTTCGTATGGCTACACCTTC
>TRBV3-1/TRBV3-2|-|TRBJ1-6|-
CASSRARIGAYNSPLHF
TGTGCCAGCAGCCGGGCCCGCATAGGGGCCTATAATTCACCCCTCCACTTT
>TRBV2|-|TRBJ2-1|-
CASSMDIHNEQFF
TGTGCCAGCAGCATGGACATTCACAATGAGCAGTTCTTC
>TRBV5-1|TRBD1|TRBJ1-2|-
CASSSRNQGAYGYTF
TGCGCCAGCAGCTCTCGGAACCAGGGGGCGTATGGCTACACCTTC
>TRBV18|-|TRBJ1-5|-
CASSPGGAGTNQPQHF
TGTGCCAGCTCACCGGGGGGGGCGGGTACCAATCAGCCCCAGCATTTT
>TRBV28|TRBD1|TRBJ2-7|once
CATEPGQGYEQYF
TGTGCCACCGAGCCGGGACAGGGGTACGAGCAGTACTTC
>TRBV7-2|-|TRBJ2-2|-
CASSVTKNTGELFF
TGTGCCAGCAGCGTTACAAAAAACACCGGGGAGCTGTTTTTT